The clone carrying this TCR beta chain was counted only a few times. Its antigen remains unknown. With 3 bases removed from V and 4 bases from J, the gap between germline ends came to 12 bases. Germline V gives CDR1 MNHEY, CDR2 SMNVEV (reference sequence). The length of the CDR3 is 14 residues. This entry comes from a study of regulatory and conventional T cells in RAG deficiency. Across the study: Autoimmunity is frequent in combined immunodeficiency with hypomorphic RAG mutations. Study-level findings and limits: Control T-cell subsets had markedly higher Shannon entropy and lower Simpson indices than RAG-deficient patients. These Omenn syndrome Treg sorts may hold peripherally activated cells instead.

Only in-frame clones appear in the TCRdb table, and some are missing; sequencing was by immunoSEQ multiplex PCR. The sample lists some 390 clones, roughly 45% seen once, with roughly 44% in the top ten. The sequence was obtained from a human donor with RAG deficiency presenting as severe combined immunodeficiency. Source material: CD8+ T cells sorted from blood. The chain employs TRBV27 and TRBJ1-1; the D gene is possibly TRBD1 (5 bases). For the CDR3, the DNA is TGTGCCAGCAGTTTCGCGGGGGGGGGCACTGAAGCTTTCTTT. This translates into CASSFAGGGTEAFF.